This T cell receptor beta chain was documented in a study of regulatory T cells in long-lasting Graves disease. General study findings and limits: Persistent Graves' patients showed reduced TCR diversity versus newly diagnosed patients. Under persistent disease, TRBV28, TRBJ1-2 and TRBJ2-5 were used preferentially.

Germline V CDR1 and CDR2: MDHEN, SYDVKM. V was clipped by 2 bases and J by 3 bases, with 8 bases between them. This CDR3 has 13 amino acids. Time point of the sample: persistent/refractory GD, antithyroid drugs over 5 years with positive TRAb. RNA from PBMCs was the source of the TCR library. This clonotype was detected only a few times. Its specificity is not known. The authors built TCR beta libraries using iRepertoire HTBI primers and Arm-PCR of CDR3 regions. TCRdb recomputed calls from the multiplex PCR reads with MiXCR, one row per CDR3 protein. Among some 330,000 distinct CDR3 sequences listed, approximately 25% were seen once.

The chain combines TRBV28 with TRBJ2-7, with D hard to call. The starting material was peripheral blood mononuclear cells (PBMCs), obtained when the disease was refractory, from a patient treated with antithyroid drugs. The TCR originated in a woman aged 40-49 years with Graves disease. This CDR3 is CASSLITSYEQYF. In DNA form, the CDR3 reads TGTGCCAGCAGTTTAATTACGAGCTACGAGCAGTACTTC.